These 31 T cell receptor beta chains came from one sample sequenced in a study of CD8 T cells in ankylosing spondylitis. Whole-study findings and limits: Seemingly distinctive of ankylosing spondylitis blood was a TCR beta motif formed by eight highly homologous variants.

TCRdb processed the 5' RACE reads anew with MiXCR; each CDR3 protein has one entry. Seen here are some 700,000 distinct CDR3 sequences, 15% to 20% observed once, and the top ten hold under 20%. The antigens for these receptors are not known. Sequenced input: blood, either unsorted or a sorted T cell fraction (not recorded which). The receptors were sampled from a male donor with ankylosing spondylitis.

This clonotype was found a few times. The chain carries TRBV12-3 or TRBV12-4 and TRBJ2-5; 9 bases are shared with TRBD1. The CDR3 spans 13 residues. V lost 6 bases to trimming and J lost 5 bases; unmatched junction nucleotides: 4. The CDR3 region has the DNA TGTGCCAGCAGACAGGGGGCAGGGGAGACCCAGTACTTC. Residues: CASRQGAGETQYF.

The CDR3 DNA sequence: TGTGCCAGCAAGAGACAATCCGGGCCTCTCGAGCAGTACTTC. Protein product: CASKRQSGPLEQYF. V usage is TRBV2 and J usage is TRBJ2-7, with no clear D. The germline V and J ends were trimmed by 7 bases and 6 bases, with 19 bases remaining between them. This CDR3 has 14 amino acids. The germline V gene has CDR1 SNHLY and CDR2 FYNNEI.

CDR3 DNA sequence: TGCAGCGTAACCGGACAGTCCCGCACAGATACGCAGTATTTT. Protein: CSVTGQSRTDTQYF. The chain combines TRBV29-1 with TRBJ2-3; D may be TRBD1 (6 bases). Germline V gene data show CDR1 as SQVTM and CDR2 as ANQGSEA. CDR3 length equals 14 residues. Trimming stripped 6 bases from V and 1 base from J, with 14 bases between.

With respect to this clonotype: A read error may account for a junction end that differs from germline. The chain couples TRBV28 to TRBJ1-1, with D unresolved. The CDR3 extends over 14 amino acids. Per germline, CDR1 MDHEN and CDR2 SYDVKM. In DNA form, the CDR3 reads TGTGCCAGCGGTTTGTTACAGTCGGCCACTGAAGCTTTCTTT. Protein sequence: CASGLLQSATEAFF.

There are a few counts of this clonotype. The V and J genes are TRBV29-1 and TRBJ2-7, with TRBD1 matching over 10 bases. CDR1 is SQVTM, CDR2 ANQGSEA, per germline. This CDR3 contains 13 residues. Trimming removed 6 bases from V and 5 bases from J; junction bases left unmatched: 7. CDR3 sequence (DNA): TGCAGCGTCGCCTGGACAGGGGGAGACGAGCAGTACTTC. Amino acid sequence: CSVAWTGGDEQYF.

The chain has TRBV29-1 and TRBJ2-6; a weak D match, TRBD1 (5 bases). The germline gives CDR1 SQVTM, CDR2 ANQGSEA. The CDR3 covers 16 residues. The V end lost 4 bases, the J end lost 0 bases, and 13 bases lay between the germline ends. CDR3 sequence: CSVVTGRSSGANVLTF. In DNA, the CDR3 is TGCAGCGTTGTAACAGGTCGTTCCTCTGGGGCCAACGTCCTGACTTTC.

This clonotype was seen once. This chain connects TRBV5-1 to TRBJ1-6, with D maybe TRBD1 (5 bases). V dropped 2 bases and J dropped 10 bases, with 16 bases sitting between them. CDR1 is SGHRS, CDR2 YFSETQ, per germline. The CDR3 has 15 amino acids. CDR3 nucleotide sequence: TGCGCCAGCAGCTTAGCGGGGAGGGGTCGATCACCCCTCCACTTT. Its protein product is CASSLAGRGRSPLHF.

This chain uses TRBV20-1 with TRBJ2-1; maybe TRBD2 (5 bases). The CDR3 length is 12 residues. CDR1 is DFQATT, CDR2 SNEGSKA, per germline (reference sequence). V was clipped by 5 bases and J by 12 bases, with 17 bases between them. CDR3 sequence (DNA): TGCAGTGCTGAGGGAAAGTTGAGTAGGCAGTTCTTC. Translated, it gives CSAEGKLSRQFF.

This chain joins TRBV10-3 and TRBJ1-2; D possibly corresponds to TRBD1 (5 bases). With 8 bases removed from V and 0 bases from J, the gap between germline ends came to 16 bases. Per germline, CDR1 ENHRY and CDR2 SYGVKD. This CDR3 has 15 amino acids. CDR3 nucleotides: TGTGCCATCCGAAGAGACAGCTTAACTAACTATGGCTACACCTTC. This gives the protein CAIRRDSLTNYGYTF.

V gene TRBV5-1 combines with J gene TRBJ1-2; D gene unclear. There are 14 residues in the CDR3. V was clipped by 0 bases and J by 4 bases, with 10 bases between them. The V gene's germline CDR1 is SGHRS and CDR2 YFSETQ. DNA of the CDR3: TGCGCCAGCAGCTTGGTTGTGGGTACCTATGGCTACACCTTC. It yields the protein CASSLVVGTYGYTF.

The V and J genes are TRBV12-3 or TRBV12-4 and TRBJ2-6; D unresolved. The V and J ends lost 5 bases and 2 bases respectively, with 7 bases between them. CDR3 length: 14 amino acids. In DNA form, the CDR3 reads TGTGCCAGCAGTCCCGAGGCTGGGGCCAACGTCCTGACTTTC. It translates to CASSPEAGANVLTF.

CDR3 protein: CASSSSRYREGQETQYF. DNA for the CDR3: TGTGCCAGCAGCTCCAGTCGGTACAGGGAGGGACAAGAGACCCAGTACTTC. The genes are TRBV7-6 and TRBJ2-5; the D gene is possibly TRBD2 (7 bases). Germline V gene lookup returns CDR1 SGHVS and CDR2 FNYEAQ. CDR3 length: 17 residues. V lost 4 bases, J lost 2 bases, and 20 bases lay in between.

CDR3 in amino acids: CASSLMGVQPQHF. In DNA form, the CDR3 reads TGTGCCAGCAGTCTTATGGGAGTTCAGCCCCAGCATTTT. V is TRBV28 and J is TRBJ1-5; no reliable D call. This CDR3 comprises 13 residues. CDR1 MDHEN and CDR2 SYDVKM come from the germline V gene. Trimming pared 5 bases from V and 6 bases from J, leaving 11 bases between. Using reference TRBV28 and TRBJ1-5 for the parts outside the CDR3, the full variable domain is DVKVTQSSRYLVKRTGEKVFLECVQDMDHENMFWYRQDPGLGLRLIYFSYDVKMKEKGDIPEGYSVSREKKERFSLILESASTNQTSMYLCASSLMGVQPQHFGDGTRLSIL.

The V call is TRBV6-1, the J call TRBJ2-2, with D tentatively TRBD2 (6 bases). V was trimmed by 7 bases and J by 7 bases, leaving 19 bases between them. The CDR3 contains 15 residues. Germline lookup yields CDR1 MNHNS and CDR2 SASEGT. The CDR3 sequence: CASNPSGGQGGELFF. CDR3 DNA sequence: TGTGCCAGCAACCCATCCGGAGGGCAAGGCGGGGAGCTGTTTTTT.

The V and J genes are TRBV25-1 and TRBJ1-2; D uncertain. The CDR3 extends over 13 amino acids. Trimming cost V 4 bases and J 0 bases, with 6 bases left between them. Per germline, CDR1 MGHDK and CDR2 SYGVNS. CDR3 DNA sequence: TGTGCCAGCAGTGTGGGGACTAACTATGGCTACACCTTC. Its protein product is CASSVGTNYGYTF.

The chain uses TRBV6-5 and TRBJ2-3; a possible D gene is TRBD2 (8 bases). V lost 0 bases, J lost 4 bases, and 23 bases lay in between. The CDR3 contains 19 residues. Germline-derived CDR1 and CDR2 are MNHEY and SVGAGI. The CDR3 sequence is CASSYSRGIGRGQADTQYF. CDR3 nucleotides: TGTGCCAGCAGTTACTCGAGGGGGATCGGGAGGGGGCAGGCAGATACGCAGTATTTT.

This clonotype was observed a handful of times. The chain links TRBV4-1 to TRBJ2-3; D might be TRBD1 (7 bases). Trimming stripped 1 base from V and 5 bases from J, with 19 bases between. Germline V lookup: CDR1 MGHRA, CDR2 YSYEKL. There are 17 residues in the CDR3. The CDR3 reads CASSQVATGPGGDTQYF. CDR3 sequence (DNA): TGCGCCAGCAGCCAAGTCGCGACAGGGCCCGGGGGAGATACGCAGTATTTT.

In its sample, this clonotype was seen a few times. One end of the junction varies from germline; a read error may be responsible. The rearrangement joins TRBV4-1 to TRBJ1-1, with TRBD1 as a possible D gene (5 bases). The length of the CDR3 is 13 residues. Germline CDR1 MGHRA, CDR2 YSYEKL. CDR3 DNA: TGCGCCAGCAGACCAATTGCCGGGACTGGAGCTTTCTTT. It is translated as CASRPIAGTGAFF.

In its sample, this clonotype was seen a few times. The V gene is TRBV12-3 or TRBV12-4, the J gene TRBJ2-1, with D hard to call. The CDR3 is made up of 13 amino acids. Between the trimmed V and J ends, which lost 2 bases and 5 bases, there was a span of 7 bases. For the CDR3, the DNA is TGTGCCAGCAGTTTACGGCAGAACAATGAGCAGTTCTTC. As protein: CASSLRQNNEQFF.

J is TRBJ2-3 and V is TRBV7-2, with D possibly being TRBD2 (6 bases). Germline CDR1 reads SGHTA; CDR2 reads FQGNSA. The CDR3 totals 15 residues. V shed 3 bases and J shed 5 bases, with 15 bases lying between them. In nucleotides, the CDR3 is TGTGCCAGCAGCTTTATGGCGGGAAGGGGAGATACGCAGTATTTT. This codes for CASSFMAGRGDTQYF.

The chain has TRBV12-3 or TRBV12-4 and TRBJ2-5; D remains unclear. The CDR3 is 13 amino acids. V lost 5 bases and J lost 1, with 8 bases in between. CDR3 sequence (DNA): TGTGCCAGCAGTGGACCATCCCAAGAGACCCAGTACTTC. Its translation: CASSGPSQETQYF.

CDR3: CASSPQGLDFEQYF. DNA for the CDR3: TGTGCCAGCAGTCCACAGGGGCTGGATTTCGAGCAGTACTTC. The chain joins TRBV12-3 or TRBV12-4 to TRBJ2-7, with 7 bases identical to TRBD1. The CDR3 loop spans 14 amino acids. After removal of 5 bases from V and 6 bases from J, the junction contained 10 bases not matched to a gene.

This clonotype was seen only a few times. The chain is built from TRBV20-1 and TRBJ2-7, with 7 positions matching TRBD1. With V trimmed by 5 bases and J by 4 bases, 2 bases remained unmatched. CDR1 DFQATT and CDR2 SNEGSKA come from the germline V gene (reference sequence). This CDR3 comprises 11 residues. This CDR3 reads CSASDRYEQYF. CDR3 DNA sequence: TGCAGTGCTTCGGACAGGTACGAGCAGTACTTC.

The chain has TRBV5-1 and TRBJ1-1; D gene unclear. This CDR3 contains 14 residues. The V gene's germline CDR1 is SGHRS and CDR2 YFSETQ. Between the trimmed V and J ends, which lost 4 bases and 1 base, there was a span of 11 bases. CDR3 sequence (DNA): TGCGCCAGCAGCCCCTTAACACAGAACACTGAAGCTTTCTTT. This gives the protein CASSPLTQNTEAFF.

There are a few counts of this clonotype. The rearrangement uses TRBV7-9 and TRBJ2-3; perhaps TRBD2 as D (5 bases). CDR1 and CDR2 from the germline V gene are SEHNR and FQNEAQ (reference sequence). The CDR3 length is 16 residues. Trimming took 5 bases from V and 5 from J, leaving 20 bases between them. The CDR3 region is CASSQASEKEGDTQYF. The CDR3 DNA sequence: TGTGCCAGCAGCCAAGCATCGGAGAAAGAGGGAGATACGCAGTATTTT.

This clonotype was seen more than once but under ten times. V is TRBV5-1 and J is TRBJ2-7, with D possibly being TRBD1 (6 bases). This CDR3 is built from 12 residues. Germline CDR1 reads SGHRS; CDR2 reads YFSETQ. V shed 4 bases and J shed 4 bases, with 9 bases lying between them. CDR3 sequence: CASSEQGYEQYF. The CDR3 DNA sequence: TGCGCCAGCAGCGAACAGGGTTACGAGCAGTACTTC.

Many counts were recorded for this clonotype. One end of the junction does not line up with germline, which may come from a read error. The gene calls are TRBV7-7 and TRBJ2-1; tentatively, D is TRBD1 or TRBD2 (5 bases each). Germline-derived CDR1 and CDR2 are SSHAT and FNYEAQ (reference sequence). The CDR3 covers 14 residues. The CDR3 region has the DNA TGTGCTAGCAGCTTAGCCCGAGGGACCAATGAGCAGTTCTTC. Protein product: CASSLARGTNEQFF.

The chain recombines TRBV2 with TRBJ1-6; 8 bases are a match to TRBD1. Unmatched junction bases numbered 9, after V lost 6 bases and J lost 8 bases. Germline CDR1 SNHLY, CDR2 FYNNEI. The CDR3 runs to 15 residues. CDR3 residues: CASSPGQGWDSPLHF. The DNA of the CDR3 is TGTGCCAGCAGCCCTGGACAGGGATGGGATTCACCCCTCCACTTT.

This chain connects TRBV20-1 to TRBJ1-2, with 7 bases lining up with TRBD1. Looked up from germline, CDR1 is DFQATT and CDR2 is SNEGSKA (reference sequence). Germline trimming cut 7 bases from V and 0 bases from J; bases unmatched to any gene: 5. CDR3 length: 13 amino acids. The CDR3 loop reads CSVRQGANYGYTF. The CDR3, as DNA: TGCAGTGTCCGACAGGGAGCTAACTATGGCTACACCTTC.

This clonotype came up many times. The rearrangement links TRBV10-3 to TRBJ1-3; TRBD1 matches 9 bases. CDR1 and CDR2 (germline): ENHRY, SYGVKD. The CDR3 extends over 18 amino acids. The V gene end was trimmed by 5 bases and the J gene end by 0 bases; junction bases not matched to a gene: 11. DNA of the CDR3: TGTGCCATCAGTCCCGGGACAGGGCCTTCATACTCTGGAAACACCATATATTTT. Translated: CAISPGTGPSYSGNTIYF.

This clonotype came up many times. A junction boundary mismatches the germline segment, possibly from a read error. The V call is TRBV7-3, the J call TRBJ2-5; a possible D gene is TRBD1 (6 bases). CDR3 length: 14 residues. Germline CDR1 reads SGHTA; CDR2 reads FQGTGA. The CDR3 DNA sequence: TGCGCCAGCAGCTTGACAGGTGGAGGAGAGACCCAGTACTTC. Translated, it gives CASSLTGGGETQYF.